The 4 T cell receptor beta chains in this list originate from one sample, sequenced in a study of T cell changes during pregnancy in multiple sclerosis. Method: immunoSEQ multiplex PCR; TCRdb's copy keeps in-frame clones and lacks some. Of approximately 26,000 clones detected, about 91% appear once; the ten largest clones hold about 0.8%. The sequencing here drew on CD4+ T cells from peripheral blood mononuclear cells, taken in the second trimester of pregnancy. These receptors all come from a female donor with multiple sclerosis, enrolled in a pregnancy study.

The rearrangement links TRBV7-3 to TRBJ1-6; possible D gene TRBD1, 5 bases. The V gene lost 2 bases and the J gene lost 9 bases, with 8 bases spanning the gap. The CDR3 has 13 amino acids. Per germline, CDR1 SGHTA and CDR2 FQGTGA. CDR3: CASSLSGGSPLHF. CDR3 DNA: TGTGCCAGCAGCTTATCGGGGGGTTCACCCCTCCACTTT.

The chain employs TRBV7-9 and TRBJ2-5, with a tentative D call TRBD2 (5 bases). This CDR3 contains 11 residues. The ends were cut back, 5 bases at V and 7 bases at J, with 8 bases in the middle. Germline-derived CDR1 and CDR2 are SEHNR and FQNEAQ (reference sequence). CDR3 loop: CASSNEGTQYF. The DNA for the CDR3 is TGTGCCAGCAGCAATGAGGGGACCCAGTACTTC.

The gene calls are TRBV5-6 and TRBJ1-2; TRBD1 matches at 8 bases. The germline V gene has CDR1 SGHDT and CDR2 YYEEEE. V lost 4 bases, J lost 4 bases, and 6 bases stayed unmatched. The CDR3 loop spans 14 amino acids. CDR3 in DNA: TGTGCCAGCAGCCCCGGAGGACAGGGCTATGGCTACACCTTC. Protein: CASSPGGQGYGYTF.

In this sample, this clone turned up a few times. This sequence joins TRBV5-4 and TRBJ1-1, with TRBD1 matching over 7 bases. The CDR3 has 13 residues. V shed 1 base, J shed 7 bases, and the junction held 4 bases outside the gene matches. In germline, CDR1 is SGHNT, CDR2 YYREEE (reference sequence). The CDR3, as DNA: TGTGCCAGCAGCTTGTCTGACAGGGTTGAAGCTTTCTTT. Its protein is CASSLSDRVEAFF.